The following is a T cell receptor beta chain sequence with its context. The antigen is undetermined. This specimen belongs to a study of CD8+ T cells in alopecia areata. Study as a whole: In an open-label trial, patients got 5 to 10 mg tofacitinib twice daily.

The V end was cut by 1 base, the J end by 6 bases, with 10 bases between. From germline, CDR1 is SGHVS and CDR2 FNYEAQ. The CDR3 runs to 13 residues. Study-level findings and limits: Scalp sample data also include resident alphabeta T cells from normal skin.

Sequencing relied on a cDNA template that was reverse transcribed from extracted RNA. Clones were read by immunoSEQ multiplex PCR, and TCRdb kept only the in-frame ones, dropping some. The sample contains 150,000 to 200,000 clones, 50% to 70% of which appear only once. Isolation of CD4+ and CD8+ T cells from PBMCs was achieved by sorting. This TCR was recovered from a human donor with alopecia areata. The chain has TRBV7-6 and TRBJ2-7, with D hard to call. The sample here was CD4+ T cells sorted from blood, taken at week 0. CDR3 nucleotides: TGTGCCAGCAGCTTAGGGGTAGCCAGCGAGCAGTACTTC. Translated: CASSLGVASEQYF.